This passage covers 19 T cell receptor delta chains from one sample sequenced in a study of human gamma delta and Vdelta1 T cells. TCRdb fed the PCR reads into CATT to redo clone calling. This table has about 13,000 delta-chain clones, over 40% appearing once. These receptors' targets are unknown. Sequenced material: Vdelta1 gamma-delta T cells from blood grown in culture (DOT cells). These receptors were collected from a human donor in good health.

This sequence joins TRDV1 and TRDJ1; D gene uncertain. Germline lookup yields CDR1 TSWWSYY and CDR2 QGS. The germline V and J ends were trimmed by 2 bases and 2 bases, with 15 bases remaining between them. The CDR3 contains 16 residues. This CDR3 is CALGEIPPYATDKLIF. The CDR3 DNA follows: TGTGCTCTTGGGGAAATTCCCCCTTATGCGACCGATAAACTCATCTTT.

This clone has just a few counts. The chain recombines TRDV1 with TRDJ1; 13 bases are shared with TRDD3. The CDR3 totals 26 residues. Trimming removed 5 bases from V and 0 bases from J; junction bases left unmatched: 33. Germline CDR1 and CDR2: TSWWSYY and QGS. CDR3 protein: CALGIPTPALGDTQRLTAGDTDKLIF. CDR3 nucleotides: TGTGCTCTTGGGATTCCTACGCCCGCACTGGGGGATACGCAACGACTGACTGCAGGTGACACCGATAAACTCATCTTT.

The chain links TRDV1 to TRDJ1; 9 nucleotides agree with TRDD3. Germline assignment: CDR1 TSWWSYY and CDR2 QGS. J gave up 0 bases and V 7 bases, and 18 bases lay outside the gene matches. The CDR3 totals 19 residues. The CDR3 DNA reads TGTGCTCTTGATCCATTTCCTACGACTGGGGGAAAGTACACCGATAAACTCATCTTT. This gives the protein CALDPFPTTGGKYTDKLIF.

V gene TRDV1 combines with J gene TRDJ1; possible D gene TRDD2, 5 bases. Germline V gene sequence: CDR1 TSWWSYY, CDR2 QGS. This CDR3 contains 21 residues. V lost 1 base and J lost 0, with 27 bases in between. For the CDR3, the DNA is TGTGCTCTTGGGGAACCGTACTCTCCTAAGAGTACTGACCTGTACACCGATAAACTCATCTTT. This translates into CALGEPYSPKSTDLYTDKLIF.

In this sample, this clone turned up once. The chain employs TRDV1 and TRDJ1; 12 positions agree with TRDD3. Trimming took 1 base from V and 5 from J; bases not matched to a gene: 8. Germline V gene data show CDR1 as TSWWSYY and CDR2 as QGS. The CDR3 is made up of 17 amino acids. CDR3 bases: TGTGCTCTTGGGGAACCAGTTCTGGGGGATACGTTGGATAAACTCATCTTT. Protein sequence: CALGEPVLGDTLDKLIF.

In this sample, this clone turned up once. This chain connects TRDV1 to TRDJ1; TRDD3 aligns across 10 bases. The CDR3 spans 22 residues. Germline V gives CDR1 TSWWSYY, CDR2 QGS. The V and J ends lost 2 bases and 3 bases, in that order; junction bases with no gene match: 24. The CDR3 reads CALGESQRAYWTGGSDADKLIF. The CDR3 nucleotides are TGTGCTCTTGGGGAATCACAGAGGGCCTACTGGACTGGGGGATCCGACGCCGATAAACTCATCTTT.

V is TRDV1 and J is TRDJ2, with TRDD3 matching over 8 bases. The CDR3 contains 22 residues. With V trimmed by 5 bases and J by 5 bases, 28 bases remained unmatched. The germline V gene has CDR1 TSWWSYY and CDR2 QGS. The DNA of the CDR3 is TGTGCTCTTGGGACCCCTCGGCCTTCCCAATCGGTGGGGGATCCGTCAACAGCACAACTCTTCTTT. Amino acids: CALGTPRPSQSVGDPSTAQLFF.

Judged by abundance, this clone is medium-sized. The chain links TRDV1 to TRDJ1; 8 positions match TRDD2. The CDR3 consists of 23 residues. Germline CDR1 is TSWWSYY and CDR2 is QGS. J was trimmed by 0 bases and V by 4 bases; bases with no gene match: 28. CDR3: CALGVFNFLRRSSGASYTDKLIF. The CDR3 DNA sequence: TGTGCTCTTGGGGTTTTTAACTTCCTACGTCGGTCATCGGGGGCCTCCTACACCGATAAACTCATCTTT.

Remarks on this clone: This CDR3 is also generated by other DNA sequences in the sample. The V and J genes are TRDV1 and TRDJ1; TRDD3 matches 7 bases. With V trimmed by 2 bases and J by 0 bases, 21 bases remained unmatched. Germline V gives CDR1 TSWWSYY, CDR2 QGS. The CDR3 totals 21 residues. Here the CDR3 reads CALGETHPYERDTPYTDKLIF. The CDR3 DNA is TGTGCTCTTGGGGAAACTCACCCCTACGAGAGGGATACCCCGTACACCGATAAACTCATCTTT.

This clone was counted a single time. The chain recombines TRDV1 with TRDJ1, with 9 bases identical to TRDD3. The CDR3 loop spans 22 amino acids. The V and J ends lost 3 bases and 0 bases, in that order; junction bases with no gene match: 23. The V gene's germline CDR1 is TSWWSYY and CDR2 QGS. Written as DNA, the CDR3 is TGTGCTCTTGGGGATCGGCCTTCCCGTGTACTGGGGGACATTTGGAACACCGATAAACTCATCTTT. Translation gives CALGDRPSRVLGDIWNTDKLIF.

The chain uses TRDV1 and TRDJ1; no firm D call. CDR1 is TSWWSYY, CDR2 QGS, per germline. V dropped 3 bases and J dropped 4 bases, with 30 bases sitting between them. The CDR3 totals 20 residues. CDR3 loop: CALGDRRHLSPPRGGDKLIF. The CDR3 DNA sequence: TGTGCTCTTGGGGACAGGCGTCACCTTTCTCCCCCGAGGGGCGGCGATAAACTCATCTTT.

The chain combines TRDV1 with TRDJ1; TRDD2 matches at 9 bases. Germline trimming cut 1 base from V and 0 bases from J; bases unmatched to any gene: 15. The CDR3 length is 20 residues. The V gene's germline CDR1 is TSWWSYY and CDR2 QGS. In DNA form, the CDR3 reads TGTGCTCTTGGGGAACCCCTTCCTACCCCCTGGGGGGGCTACACCGATAAACTCATCTTT. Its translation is CALGEPLPTPWGGYTDKLIF.

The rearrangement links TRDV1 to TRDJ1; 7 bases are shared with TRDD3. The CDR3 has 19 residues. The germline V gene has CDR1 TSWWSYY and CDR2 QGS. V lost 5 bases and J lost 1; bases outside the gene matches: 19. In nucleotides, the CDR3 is TGTGCTCTTGGGTCAACCCCTCACTGGGGCTCAGCCCGCACCGATAAACTCATCTTT. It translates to CALGSTPHWGSARTDKLIF.

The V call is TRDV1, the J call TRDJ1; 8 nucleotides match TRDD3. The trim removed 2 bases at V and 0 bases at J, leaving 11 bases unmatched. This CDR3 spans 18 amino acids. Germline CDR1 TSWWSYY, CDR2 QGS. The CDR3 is CALGENLGDWGYTDKLIF. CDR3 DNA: TGTGCTCTTGGGGAAAACCTGGGGGACTGGGGGTACACCGATAAACTCATCTTT.

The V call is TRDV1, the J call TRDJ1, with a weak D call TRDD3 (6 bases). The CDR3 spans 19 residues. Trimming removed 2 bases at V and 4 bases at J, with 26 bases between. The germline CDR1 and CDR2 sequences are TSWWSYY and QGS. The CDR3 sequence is CALGEEGTVAGETHDKLIF. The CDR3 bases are TGTGCTCTTGGGGAAGAGGGTACGGTTGCGGGGGAAACGCACGATAAACTCATCTTT.

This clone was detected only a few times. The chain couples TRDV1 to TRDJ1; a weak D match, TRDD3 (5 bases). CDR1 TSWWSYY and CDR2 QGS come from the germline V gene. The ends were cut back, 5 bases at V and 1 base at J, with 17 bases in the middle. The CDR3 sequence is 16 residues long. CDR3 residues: CALGPKEPGGTDKLIF. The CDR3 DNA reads TGTGCTCTTGGGCCCAAAGAACCCGGGGGCACCGATAAACTCATCTTT.

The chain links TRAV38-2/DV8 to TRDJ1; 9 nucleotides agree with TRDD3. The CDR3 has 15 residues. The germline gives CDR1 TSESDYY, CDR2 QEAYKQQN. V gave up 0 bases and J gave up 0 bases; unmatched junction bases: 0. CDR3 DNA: TGTGCTTATAGGAGCGCTGGGGGATACACCGATAAACTCATCTTT. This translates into CAYRSAGGYTDKLIF.

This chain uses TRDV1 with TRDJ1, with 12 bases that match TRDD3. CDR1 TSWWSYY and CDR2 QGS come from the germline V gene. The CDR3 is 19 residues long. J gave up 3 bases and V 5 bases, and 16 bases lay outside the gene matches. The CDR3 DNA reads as TGTGCTCTTGGGAACCGTCGGAGTACTGGGGGATACTGGGCCGATAAACTCATCTTT. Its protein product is CALGNRRSTGGYWADKLIF.

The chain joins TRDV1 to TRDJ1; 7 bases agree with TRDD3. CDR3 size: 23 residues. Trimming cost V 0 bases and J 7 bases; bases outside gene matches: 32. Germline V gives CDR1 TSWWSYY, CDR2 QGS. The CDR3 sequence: CALGELSMETSPVPLLGRSKLIF. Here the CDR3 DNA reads TGTGCTCTTGGGGAACTAAGCATGGAGACTTCCCCCGTACCCTTACTGGGGAGAAGTAAACTCATCTTT.